This T cell receptor (beta chain) was identified during a study of Graves' ophthalmopathy and Graves' hyperthyroidism (dated by TCRdb to between 2018 and 2020). About the study as a whole: Peripheral blood was collected before any treatment was given, at the time of initial diagnosis. To explore V-J signatures that separate ophthalmopathy from hyperthyroidism, a discovery set of fewer than 110 patients was enrolled, consisting of 43 with ophthalmopathy and about 60 with stable hyperthyroidism. Once sampling was done, hyperthyroidism patients were given methimazole at a starting dose of 30 mg daily, while ophthalmopathy patients were given high-dose intravenous methylprednisolone. T-cell repertoires of thyroid tissue and blood were compared in more than five hyperthyroidism patients. The study used TCR beta repertoire signatures to distinguish Graves' ophthalmopathy from Graves' hyperthyroidism and to predict progression to ophthalmopathy. In total, 120 to 150 blood samples were TCR-sequenced: fewer than 50 ophthalmopathy, 80 or so hyperthyroidism and about 17 hyperthyroidism-to-ophthalmopathy patients. The independent validation cohort included 18 to 20 hyperthyroidism patients plus 17 patients who later progressed from hyperthyroidism to ophthalmopathy.

Counted from cysteine to phenylalanine, this CDR3 has 13 amino acids. The entry retains the CDR3 DNA only, 39 bases that are in frame from base 1. The germline V gene specifies SGHTA as CDR1 and FQGNSA as CDR2. V loses 1 base of germline sequence and J loses 4 bases, and the interval between the two ends is 7 bases. Study-wide findings and limitations: In validation, the model predicted ophthalmopathy progression with about 70% sensitivity and approximately 75% specificity; more than ten predicted patients were CT-confirmed with GO in a median of approximately six months. Most expanded thyroid clonotypes with a frequency above 0.001 also appeared in blood, which suggests that blood repertoires may reflect the immune response in the thyroid. No statistical method was used to predetermine the sample size, and group allocation was not hidden from the investigators. In cross-validation, the 13-signature model distinguished ophthalmopathy from stable hyperthyroidism with around 90% sensitivity and 81% to 82% specificity, while in the test set the corresponding values were roughly 80% and 75%.

At least ten counts were recorded for this clonotype. The specificity of this receptor is unknown. Base qualities were left out, and no much larger clone turns up one base away. The ophthalmopathy patients had moderately to severely active disease, with a Clinical Activity Score of 3 or higher, a NOSPECS grade of 4 or higher, and a disease duration of less than 3 months. Patients were excluded if they had other autoimmune diseases, uncontrolled infections, pregnancy or lactation. Clinical symptoms, serum thyroxine, TRAb, thyroid ultrasound and orbital computed tomography were used for diagnosis. Ficoll-Paque density gradient centrifugation was used to isolate PBMCs from approximately 10 ml of fresh peripheral blood. Total RNA was extracted with Trizol reagent and quality-checked on an Agilent 2100 Bioanalyzer. TCR beta CDR3 regions were amplified from RNA transcripts for repertoire sequencing. The first round of RT-PCR was done with HTBI primers and the Qiagen OneStep RT-PCR kit, and was followed by a second round of multiplex PCR, then size selection and purification. Libraries were sequenced on an Illumina HiSeq2000 using paired-end 100 bp reads. For the original study's pipeline: SOAPnuke was used for read processing, and reads with adapters, uncalled bases, a mean Phred below 15, or no exact constant-primer or identifier match were discarded. COPE v1.2.5 was used to merge the high-quality paired reads. Clonotypes were defined as unique nucleotide sequences and were aligned to IMGT TRB V, D and J references using MiTCR v1.1. The analysis was limited to V-J combinations with a frequency above 0.0001, which together covered 99.2% of repertoires. For each V-J combination, a TCR clonal expansion and chaos score was defined as F50 clonal expansion divided by the chaos observed in the TCRdist matrix. Features were reduced by Welch's t-statistics and random forest to approximately 13 V-J combinations, which fed a naive Bayes classifier. Thyroid-blood repertoire similarity was quantified with the Morisita-Horn index. TCRdb reworked the public reads: Q25 trimming with fastp, MiXCR clone assembly, productive beta chains retained. CDR3 protein duplicates are merged, each entry listing the most common genes and DNA. The V and J calls here are based on TCRdb, not the publication. Across this sample there are around 660,000 distinct CDR3 sequences, with about two fifths seen only once. Roughly 3% of the sample comes from the top ten.

The V and J genes are TRBV7-2 and TRBJ1-2, with the identity of the D gene unclear. The sequence was collected from an adult man with Graves' ophthalmopathy. Sequencing was performed on peripheral blood. The CDR3 corresponds to CASSLETTYGYTF. The nucleotide sequence is given as TGTGCCAGCAGCTTAGAGACGACCTATGGCTACACCTTC.